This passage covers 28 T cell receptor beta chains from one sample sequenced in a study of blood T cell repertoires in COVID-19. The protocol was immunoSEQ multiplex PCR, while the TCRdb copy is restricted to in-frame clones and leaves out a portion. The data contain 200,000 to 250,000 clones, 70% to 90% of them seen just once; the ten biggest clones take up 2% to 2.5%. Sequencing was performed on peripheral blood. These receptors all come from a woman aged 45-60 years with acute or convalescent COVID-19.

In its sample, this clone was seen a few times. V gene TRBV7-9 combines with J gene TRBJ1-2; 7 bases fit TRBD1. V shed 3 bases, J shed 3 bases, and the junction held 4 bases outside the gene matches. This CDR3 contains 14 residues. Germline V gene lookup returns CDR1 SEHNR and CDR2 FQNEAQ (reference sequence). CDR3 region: CASSFSGTDYGYTF. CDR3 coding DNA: TGTGCCAGCAGCTTTAGTGGGACAGACTATGGCTACACCTTC.

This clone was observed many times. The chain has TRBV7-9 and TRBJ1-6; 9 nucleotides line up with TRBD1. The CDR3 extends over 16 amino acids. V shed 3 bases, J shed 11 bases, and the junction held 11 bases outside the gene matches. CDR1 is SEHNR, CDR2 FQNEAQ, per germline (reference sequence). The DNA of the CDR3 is TGTGCCAGCAGCTTCCTACAGGGGGCAAGGAGGCCACCCCTCCACTTT. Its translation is CASSFLQGARRPPLHF. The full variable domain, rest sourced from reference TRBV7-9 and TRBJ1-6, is DTGVSQNPRHKITKRGQNVTFRCDPISEHNRLYWYRQTLGQGPEFLTYFQNEAQLEKSRLLSDRFSAERPKGSFSTLEIQRTEQGDSAMYLCASSFLQGARRPPLHFGNGTRLTVT.

CDR3 sequence (DNA): TGCGCCAGCAGCCAAGATGGGTTACTAGCGGACACAGATACGCAGTATTTT. Protein product: CASSQDGLLADTDTQYF. This sequence joins TRBV4-3 and TRBJ2-3; 8 nucleotides match TRBD2. The junction had 7 bases not matched to a gene; V was cut back by 0 bases and J by 2 bases. CDR3 length: 17 amino acids. Germline V gene data show CDR1 as LGHNA and CDR2 as YSLEER.

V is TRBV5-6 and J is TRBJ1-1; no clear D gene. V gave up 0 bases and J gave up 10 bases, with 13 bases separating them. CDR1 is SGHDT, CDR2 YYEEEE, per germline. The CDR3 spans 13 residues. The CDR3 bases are TGTGCCAGCAGCTTGGAGGAGGGTGGTAGAGCTTTCTTT. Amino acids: CASSLEEGGRAFF.

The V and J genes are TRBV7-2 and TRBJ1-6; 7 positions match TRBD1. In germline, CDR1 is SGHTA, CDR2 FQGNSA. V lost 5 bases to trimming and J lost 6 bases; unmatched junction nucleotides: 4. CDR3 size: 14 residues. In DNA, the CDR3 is TGTGCCAGCAGCCAGACAGGGAGTAATTCACCCCTCCACTTT. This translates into CASSQTGSNSPLHF.

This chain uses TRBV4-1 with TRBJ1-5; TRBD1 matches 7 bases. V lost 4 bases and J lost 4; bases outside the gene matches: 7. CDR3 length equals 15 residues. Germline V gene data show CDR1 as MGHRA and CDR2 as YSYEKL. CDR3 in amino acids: CASSLEGTDNQPQHF. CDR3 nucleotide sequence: TGCGCCAGCAGCCTAGAAGGGACAGATAATCAGCCCCAGCATTTT.

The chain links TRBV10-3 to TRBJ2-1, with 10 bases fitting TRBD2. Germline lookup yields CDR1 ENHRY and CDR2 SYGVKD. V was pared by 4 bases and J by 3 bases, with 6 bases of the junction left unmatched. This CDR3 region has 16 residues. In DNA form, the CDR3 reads TGTGCCATCAGTGGGGCTAGCGGGAGTTTCTACAATGAGCAGTTCTTC. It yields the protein CAISGASGSFYNEQFF.

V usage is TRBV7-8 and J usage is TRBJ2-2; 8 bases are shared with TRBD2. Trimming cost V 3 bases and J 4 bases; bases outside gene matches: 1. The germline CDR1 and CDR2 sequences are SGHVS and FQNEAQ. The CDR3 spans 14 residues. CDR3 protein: CASSFSGTTGELFF. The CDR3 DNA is TGTGCCAGCAGCTTTAGCGGGACCACCGGGGAGCTGTTTTTT.

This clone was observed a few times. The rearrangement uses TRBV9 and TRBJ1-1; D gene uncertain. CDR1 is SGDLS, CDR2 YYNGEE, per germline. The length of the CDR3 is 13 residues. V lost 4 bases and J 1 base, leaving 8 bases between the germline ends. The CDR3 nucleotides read TGTGCCAGCAGCACCCCGGGGAACACTGAAGCTTTCTTT. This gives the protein CASSTPGNTEAFF.

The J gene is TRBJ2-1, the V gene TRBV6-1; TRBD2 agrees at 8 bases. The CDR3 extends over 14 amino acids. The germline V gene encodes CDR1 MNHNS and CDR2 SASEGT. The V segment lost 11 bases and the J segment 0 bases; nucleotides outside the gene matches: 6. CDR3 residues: CAAAGGSSYNEQFF. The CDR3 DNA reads TGTGCCGCGGCGGGGGGAAGCTCCTACAATGAGCAGTTCTTC.

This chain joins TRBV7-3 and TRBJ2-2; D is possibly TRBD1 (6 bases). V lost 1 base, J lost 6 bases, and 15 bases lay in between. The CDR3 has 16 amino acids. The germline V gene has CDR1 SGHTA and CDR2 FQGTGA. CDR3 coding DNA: TGTGCCAGCAGCTTAAGTTCGCCAGGGGTACCCGGGGAGCTGTTTTTT. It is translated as CASSLSSPGVPGELFF.

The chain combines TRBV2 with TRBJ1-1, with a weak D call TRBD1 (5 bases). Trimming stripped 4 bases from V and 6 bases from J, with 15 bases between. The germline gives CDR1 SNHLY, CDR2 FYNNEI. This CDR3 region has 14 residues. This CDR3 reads CASSVIGEGAEAFF. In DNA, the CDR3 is TGTGCCAGCAGTGTAATAGGGGAAGGGGCTGAAGCTTTCTTT.

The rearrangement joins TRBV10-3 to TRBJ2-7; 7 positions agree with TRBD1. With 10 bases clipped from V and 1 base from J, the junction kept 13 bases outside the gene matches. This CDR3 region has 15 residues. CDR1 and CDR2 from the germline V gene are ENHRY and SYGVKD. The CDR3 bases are TGTGCCACTAAGCCCCCCGGGACAGAATCCTACGAGCAGTACTTC. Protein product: CATKPPGTESYEQYF.

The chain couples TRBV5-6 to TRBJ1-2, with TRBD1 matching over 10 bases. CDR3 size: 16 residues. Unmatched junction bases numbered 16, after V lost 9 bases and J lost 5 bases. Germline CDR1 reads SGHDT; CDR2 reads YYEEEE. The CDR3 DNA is TGTGCCACAAGCGCTTGGGGACAGGGGTCCGGTTATGGCTACACCTTC. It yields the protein CATSAWGQGSGYGYTF.

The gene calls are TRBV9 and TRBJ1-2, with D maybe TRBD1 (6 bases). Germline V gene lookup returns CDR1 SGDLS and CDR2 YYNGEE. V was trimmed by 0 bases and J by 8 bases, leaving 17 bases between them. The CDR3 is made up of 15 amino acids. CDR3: CASSVGLDSRRGYTF. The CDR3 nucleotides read TGTGCCAGCAGCGTAGGACTGGACAGTCGGCGGGGCTACACCTTC.

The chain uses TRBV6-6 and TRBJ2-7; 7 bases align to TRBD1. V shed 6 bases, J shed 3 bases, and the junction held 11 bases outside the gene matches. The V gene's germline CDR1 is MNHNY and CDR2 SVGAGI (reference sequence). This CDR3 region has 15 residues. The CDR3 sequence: CASSLTRDSYYEQYF. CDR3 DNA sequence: TGTGCCAGCAGCCTAACTCGGGACAGCTACTACGAGCAGTACTTC.

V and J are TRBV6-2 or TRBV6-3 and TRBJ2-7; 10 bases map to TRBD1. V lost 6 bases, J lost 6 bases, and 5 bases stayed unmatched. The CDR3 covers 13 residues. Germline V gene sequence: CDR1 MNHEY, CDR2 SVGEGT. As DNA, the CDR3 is TGTGCCAGCAGCAGGGACAGGGGCAGCGAGCAGTACTTC. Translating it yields CASSRDRGSEQYF.

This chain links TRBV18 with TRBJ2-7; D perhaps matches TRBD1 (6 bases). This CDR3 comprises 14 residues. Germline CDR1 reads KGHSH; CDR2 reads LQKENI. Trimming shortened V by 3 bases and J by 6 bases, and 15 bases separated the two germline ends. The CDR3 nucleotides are TGTGCCAGCTCACCGGGGCAGGGGTTGGGCGAGCAGTACTTC. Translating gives CASSPGQGLGEQYF. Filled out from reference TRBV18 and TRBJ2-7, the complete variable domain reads NAGVMQNPRHLVRRRGQEARLRCSPMKGHSHVYWYRQLPEEGLKFMVYLQKENIIDESGMPKERFSAEFPKEGPSILRIQQVVRGDSAAYFCASSPGQGLGEQYFGPGTRLTVT.

The CDR3 bases are TGTGCCAGCAGCCAAGAAAGCGGGTCCGGCTACACCTTC. The encoded protein is CASSQESGSGYTF. The chain combines TRBV4-2 with TRBJ1-2; no reliable D call. V shed 0 bases and J shed 8 bases, with 10 bases lying between them. The CDR3 runs to 13 residues. Germline values: CDR1 LGHNA, CDR2 YNFKEQ.

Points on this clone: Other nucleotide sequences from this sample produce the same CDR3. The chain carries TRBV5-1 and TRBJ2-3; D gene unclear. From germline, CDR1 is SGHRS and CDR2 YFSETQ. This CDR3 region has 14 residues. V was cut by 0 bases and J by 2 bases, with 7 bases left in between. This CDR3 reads CASSLDRPTDTQYF. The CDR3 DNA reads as TGCGCCAGCAGCTTGGACAGACCCACAGATACGCAGTATTTT.

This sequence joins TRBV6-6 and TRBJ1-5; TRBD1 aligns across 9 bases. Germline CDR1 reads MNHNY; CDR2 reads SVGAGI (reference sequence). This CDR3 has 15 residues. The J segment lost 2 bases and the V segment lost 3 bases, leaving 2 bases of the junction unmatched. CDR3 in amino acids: CASSYWTGGNQPQHF. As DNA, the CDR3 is TGTGCCAGCAGTTATTGGACAGGGGGCAATCAGCCCCAGCATTTT.

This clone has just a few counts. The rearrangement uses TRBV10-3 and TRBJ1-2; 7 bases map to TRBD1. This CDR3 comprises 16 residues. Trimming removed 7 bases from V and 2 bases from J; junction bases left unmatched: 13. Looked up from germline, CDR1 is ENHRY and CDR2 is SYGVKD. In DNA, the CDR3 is TGTGCCATCACCCGGGACAGACAGGGTGGAAACTATGGCTACACCTTC. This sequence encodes CAITRDRQGGNYGYTF.

The CDR3 sequence is CASSLVLEGVQYF. CDR3 DNA: TGTGCCAGCAGCTTGGTCCTCGAGGGGGTGCAGTACTTC. The chain has TRBV5-4 and TRBJ2-7; maybe TRBD1 (6 bases). CDR1 is SGHNT and CDR2 is YYREEE in the germline V gene (reference sequence). V was trimmed by 0 bases and J by 9 bases, leaving 13 bases between them. This CDR3 has 13 amino acids. The full variable domain, rest sourced from reference TRBV5-4 and TRBJ2-7, is ETGVTQSPTHLIKTRGQQVTLRCSSQSGHNTVSWYQQALGQGPQFIFQYYREEENGRGNFPPRFSGLQFPNYSSELNVNALELDDSALYLCASSLVLEGVQYFGPGTRLTVT.

The CDR3 here is CAISESSSDTGELFF. The CDR3 DNA follows: TGTGCCATCAGTGAGTCGAGTAGTGACACCGGGGAGCTGTTTTTT. The V and J genes are TRBV10-3 and TRBJ2-2; no reliable D call. The germline gives CDR1 ENHRY, CDR2 SYGVKD. V lost 0 bases and J lost 3, with 8 bases in between. The CDR3 covers 15 residues.

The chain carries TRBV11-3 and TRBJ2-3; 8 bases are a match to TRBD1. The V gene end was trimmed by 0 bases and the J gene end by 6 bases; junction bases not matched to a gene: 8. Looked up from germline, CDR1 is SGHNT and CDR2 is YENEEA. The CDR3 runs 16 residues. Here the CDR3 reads CASSLDPGGAGDTQYF. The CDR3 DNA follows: TGTGCCAGCAGCTTAGACCCAGGGGGCGCGGGCGATACGCAGTATTTT.

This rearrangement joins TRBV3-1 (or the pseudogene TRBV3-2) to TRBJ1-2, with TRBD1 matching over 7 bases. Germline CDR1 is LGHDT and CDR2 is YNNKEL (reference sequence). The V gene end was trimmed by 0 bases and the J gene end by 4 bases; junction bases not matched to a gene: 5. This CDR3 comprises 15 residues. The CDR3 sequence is CASSQETTGLYGYTF. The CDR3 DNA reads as TGTGCCAGCAGCCAAGAGACGACAGGGCTCTATGGCTACACCTTC.

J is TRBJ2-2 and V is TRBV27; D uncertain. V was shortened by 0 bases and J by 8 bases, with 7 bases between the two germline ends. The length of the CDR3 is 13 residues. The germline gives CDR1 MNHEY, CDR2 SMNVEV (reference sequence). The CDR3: CASSLSRLGELFF. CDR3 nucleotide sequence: TGTGCCAGCAGTTTATCGCGCCTGGGGGAGCTGTTTTTT.

This CDR3 is CASSLSLGGGGYNEQFF. In nucleotides, the CDR3 is TGTGCCAGCAGCTTGTCCCTCGGGGGCGGGGGTTACAATGAGCAGTTCTTC. The rearrangement joins TRBV5-4 to TRBJ2-1; D is perhaps TRBD2 (7 bases). V lost 1 base and J lost 4, with 18 bases in between. CDR1 and CDR2 (germline): SGHNT, YYREEE (reference sequence). This CDR3 has 17 residues.